These 6 T cell receptor beta chains were all obtained from the same sample, sequenced in a study of shared clonotypes between healthy human individuals. The protocol was immunoSEQ multiplex PCR, while the TCRdb copy is restricted to in-frame clones and leaves out a portion. The profile covers more than 550,000 clones, with about 92% appearing a single time and about 33% taken by the ten largest. The source material was memory CD8+ T cells from PBMCs. Subset: CD45RO+ cells pooled with CCR7-negative TemRA cells. The receptor source for this set is a young man in good health. Some clones in this sample may be carry-over from other donors' samples.

V usage is TRBV28 and J usage is TRBJ2-1; 10 nucleotides match TRBD2. CDR1 is MDHEN, CDR2 SYDVKM, per germline. The CDR3 loop spans 14 amino acids. J gave up 4 bases and V 7 bases, and 4 bases lay outside the gene matches. The CDR3 bases are TGTGCCAGCACCGGGACTAGCGTTTACAATGAGCAGTTCTTC. Translating gives CASTGTSVYNEQFF. Using reference TRBV28 and TRBJ2-1 for the parts outside the CDR3, the full variable domain is DVKVTQSSRYLVKRTGEKVFLECVQDMDHENMFWYRQDPGLGLRLIYFSYDVKMKEKGDIPEGYSVSREKKERFSLILESASTNQTSMYLCASTGTSVYNEQFFGPGTRLTVL.

The chain carries TRBV6-6 and TRBJ2-7; D not resolved. The CDR3 spans 12 residues. Germline CDR1 is MNHNY and CDR2 is SVGAGI (reference sequence). Between the trimmed V and J ends, which lost 1 base and 6 bases, there was a span of 7 bases. CDR3 in amino acids: CASSYLTGEQYF. The CDR3 DNA follows: TGTGCCAGCAGTTACTTAACCGGCGAGCAGTACTTC.

The chain couples TRBV6-1 to TRBJ1-2, with a possible D match to TRBD1 (6 bases). Germline V gene data show CDR1 as MNHNS and CDR2 as SASEGT. Trimming shortened V by 2 bases and J by 4 bases, and 17 bases separated the two germline ends. This CDR3 is 16 amino acids long. CDR3 sequence reads: CASSEPGHHLGYGYTF. CDR3 bases: TGTGCCAGCAGTGAACCGGGACACCACTTGGGCTATGGCTACACCTTC.

The CDR3, as DNA: TGTGCCAGCAGCCATACAGGGGGGGCGAATTCACCCCTCCACTTT. Its protein product is CASSHTGGANSPLHF. The chain is built from TRBV7-2 and TRBJ1-6; 8 nucleotides agree with TRBD1. The CDR3 contains 15 residues. CDR1 and CDR2 from the germline V gene are SGHTA and FQGNSA. V trimming: 5 bases; J trimming: 7 bases; junction bases outside the gene matches: 7.

The rearrangement links TRBV29-1 to TRBJ1-3, with D unresolved. Looked up from germline, CDR1 is SQVTM and CDR2 is ANQGSEA. This CDR3 comprises 16 residues. The germline V and J ends were trimmed by 3 bases and 0 bases, with 15 bases remaining between them. CDR3 loop: CSVEGRPDPSGNTIYF. DNA for the CDR3: TGCAGCGTTGAGGGCAGGCCTGACCCCTCTGGAAACACCATATATTTT.

V and J are TRBV19 and TRBJ2-7; a weak D match, TRBD1 (5 bases). This CDR3 has 15 amino acids. V gave up 6 bases and J gave up 3 bases, with 18 bases separating them. The V gene's germline CDR1 is LNHDA and CDR2 SQIVND (reference sequence). CDR3 sequence reads: CASSPKGVSGYEQYF. The CDR3 DNA reads TGTGCCAGTAGCCCAAAAGGGGTTTCTGGCTACGAGCAGTACTTC.